This is a list of T cell receptor beta chains from one sample in a study of cytomegalovirus exposure and HLA in healthy donors. TCRdb keeps only in-frame clones here, not all; method: immunoSEQ multiplex PCR. This table holds about 160,000 clones, roughly 77% found once. The specimen was PBMCs. These receptors came from a man between 18 and 29 years old in good health and CMV-seropositive. CDR3s include the opening cysteine and the closing phenylalanine or tryptophan. A D gene is named only where the DNA matches it firmly. A row's size may be missing; if present it is once, few, many or a size class.

d_gene	v_gene	abundance	j_gene	CDR3aa	CDR3nt
TRBD2	TRBV18	NA	TRBJ2-5	CASSLRGLAGGEGSETQYF	TGTGCCAGCTCACTCCGCGGACTAGCGGGGGGCGAAGGTTCGGAGACCCAGTACTTC
TRBD2	TRBV2	NA	TRBJ2-1	CASRGLASYNEQFF	TGTGCCAGCAGGGGACTAGCCTCCTACAATGAGCAGTTCTTC
TRBD1	TRBV7-2	NA	TRBJ1-4	CASRQNRGVNEKLFF	TGTGCCAGCAGGCAGAACAGGGGAGTCAATGAAAAACTGTTTTTT
TRBD2	TRBV29-1	NA	TRBJ2-6	CSVQPGGSSGANVLTF	TGCAGCGTTCAGCCCGGGGGGAGCTCTGGGGCCAACGTCCTGACTTTC
NA	TRBV11-3	NA	TRBJ1-1	CASGMTATSEAFF	TGTGCCAGCGGTATGACAGCCACAAGTGAAGCTTTCTTT
NA	TRBV19	few	TRBJ1-1	CASSARLAEAFF	TGTGCCAGTAGTGCGAGACTTGCTGAAGCTTTCTTT
TRBD1	TRBV5-4	once	TRBJ1-4	CASSLGQGAEKLFF	TGTGCCAGCAGCTTGGGACAGGGGGCTGAAAAACTGTTTTTT
NA	TRBV10-3	NA	TRBJ1-2	CAISESQTGYGYTF	TGTGCCATCAGTGAGTCACAGACCGGCTATGGCTACACCTTC
TRBD1	TRBV5-6	few	TRBJ1-1	CASSSAGGTRNTEAFF	TGTGCCAGCAGCTCAGCAGGGGGTACAAGGAACACTGAAGCTTTCTTT
NA	TRBV11-2	NA	TRBJ2-1	CASSLTSWGSNEQFF	TGTGCCAGCAGCTTAACTAGTTGGGGAAGCAATGAGCAGTTCTTC
NA	TRBV5-1	NA	TRBJ2-1	CASSLQGGEGNEQFF	TGCGCCAGCAGCTTACAGGGAGGGGAGGGCAATGAGCAGTTCTTC
NA	TRBV30	NA	TRBJ2-1	CAWSFPSISSYNEQFF	TGTGCCTGGAGTTTCCCCTCTATAAGCTCCTACAATGAGCAGTTCTTC
TRBD2	TRBV13	NA	TRBJ2-1	CASSLEGLAGSPGNEQFF	TGTGCCAGCAGCTTAGAGGGACTAGCGGGGTCCCCCGGCAATGAGCAGTTCTTC
NA	TRBV27	few	TRBJ2-3	CASSSPRQFDTQYF	TGTGCCAGCAGTTCCCCGCGACAGTTCGATACGCAGTATTTT
TRBD2	TRBV4-1	few	TRBJ2-5	CASSPDRGRGGARETQYF	TGCGCCAGCAGCCCCGATAGGGGGCGCGGGGGGGCCAGGGAGACCCAGTACTTC
NA	TRBV9	NA	TRBJ2-1	CASSVRDGSSYNEQFF	TGTGCCAGCAGCGTACGGGACGGGAGCTCCTACAATGAGCAGTTCTTC
NA	TRBV27	few	TRBJ1-5	CASSFDRRNQPQHF	TGTGCCAGCAGTTTCGACAGGCGCAATCAGCCCCAGCATTTT
NA	TRBV6-5	NA	TRBJ1-4	CASSYSPGINEKLFF	TGTGCCAGCAGTTATTCGCCCGGGATTAATGAAAAACTGTTTTTT
TRBD1	TRBV19	NA	TRBJ1-3	CASRMDRASGNTIYF	TGTGCCAGTAGGATGGACAGGGCCTCTGGAAACACCATATATTTT
NA	TRBV21-1	NA	TRBJ1-1	CASSAGPRGGEAFF	TGTGCCAGCAGTGCAGGACCTCGGGGGGGTGAAGCTTTCTTT
TRBD2	TRBV18	NA	TRBJ2-3	CASSPTFGGGDTQYF	TGTGCCAGCTCACCGACATTTGGCGGGGGGGATACGCAGTATTTT
NA	TRBV6-1	NA	TRBJ2-1	CASRDLVNEQFF	TGTGCCAGCAGGGACTTGGTCAATGAGCAGTTCTTC
NA	TRBV5-6	NA	TRBJ1-2	CASSTQGYGYTF	TGTGCCAGCAGCACGCAGGGATATGGCTACACCTTC
NA	TRBV30	few	TRBJ1-6	CAWSSGLESPLHF	TGTGCCTGGAGTTCAGGGCTCGAGTCACCCCTCCACTTT
NA	TRBV19	NA	TRBJ1-2	CASINRGDGSYGYTF	TGTGCCAGTATCAACCGTGGGGATGGGAGCTATGGCTACACCTTC
TRBD2	TRBV5-4	NA	TRBJ2-1	CASSTGLAVYNEQFF	TGTGCCAGCAGCACGGGACTAGCGGTTTACAATGAGCAGTTCTTC
TRBD2	TRBV5-1	NA	TRBJ2-5	CASKPGGTSGALGAQYF	TGCGCCAGCAAACCCGGAGGGACTAGCGGGGCCCTGGGGGCCCAGTACTTC
TRBD1	TRBV2	NA	TRBJ1-2	CASSRDSSYGYTF	TGTGCCAGCAGTAGGGACAGCTCCTATGGCTACACCTTC
TRBD1	TRBV6-6	few	TRBJ1-2	CASSYRLTGDNGYTF	TGTGCCAGCAGTTACCGATTGACAGGGGACAATGGCTACACCTTC
NA	TRBV6-1	NA	TRBJ1-2	CASSAPWQGRGYTF	TGTGCCAGCAGTGCCCCGTGGCAGGGTAGGGGCTACACCTTC
NA	TRBV7-9	NA	TRBJ1-1	CASSLGTATEAFF	TGTGCCAGCAGCTTAGGGACAGCCACTGAAGCTTTCTTT
NA	TRBV25-1	NA	TRBJ1-1	CASSESTVMNTEAFF	TGTGCCAGCAGTGAATCCACGGTGATGAACACTGAAGCTTTCTTT
NA	TRBV5-1	NA	TRBJ2-1	CASSLGASQFF	TGCGCCAGCAGCTTGGGGGCCTCACAGTTCTTC